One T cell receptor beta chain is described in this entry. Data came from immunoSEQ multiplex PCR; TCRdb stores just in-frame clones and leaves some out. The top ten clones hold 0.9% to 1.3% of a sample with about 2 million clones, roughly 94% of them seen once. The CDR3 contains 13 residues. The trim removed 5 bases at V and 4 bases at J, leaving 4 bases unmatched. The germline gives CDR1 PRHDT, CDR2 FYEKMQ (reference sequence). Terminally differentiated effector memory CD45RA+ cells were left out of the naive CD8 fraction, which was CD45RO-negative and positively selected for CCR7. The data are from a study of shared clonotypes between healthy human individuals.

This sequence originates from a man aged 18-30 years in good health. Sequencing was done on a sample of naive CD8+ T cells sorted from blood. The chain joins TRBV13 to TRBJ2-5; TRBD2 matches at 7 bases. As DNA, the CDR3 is TGTGCCAGCAGCCCGGGACTATCAGAGACCCAGTACTTC. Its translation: CASSPGLSETQYF.